This passage covers 23 T cell receptor beta chains from one sample sequenced in a study of cytomegalovirus exposure and HLA in healthy donors. In the PCR, 60 Vbeta and 13 Jbeta primers were used. The protocol was immunoSEQ multiplex PCR, while the TCRdb copy is restricted to in-frame clones and leaves out a portion. The sample shows 100,000 to 150,000 clones, more than 75% of them seen only once. The sequenced sample consisted of PBMCs. The receptors were sampled from a male donor in good health and CMV-seronegative.

The chain carries TRBV6-4 and TRBJ1-5; D is uncertain. CDR1 is MRHNA, CDR2 SNTAGT, per germline. The CDR3 has 15 residues. Deletions cut 0 bases from V and 9 bases from J, with 15 bases between. The CDR3 sequence: CASSDSSVPLLPQHF. The CDR3 nucleotides are TGTGCCAGCAGTGACTCGAGTGTCCCATTGTTGCCCCAGCATTTT.

V and J are TRBV9 and TRBJ2-1, with a possible D match to TRBD1 (6 bases). CDR3 length: 15 amino acids. The V and J ends lost 0 bases and 2 bases respectively, with 9 bases between them. The germline CDR1 and CDR2 sequences are SGDLS and YYNGEE. The CDR3 sequence: CASSVEDRTYNEQFF. Here the CDR3 DNA reads TGTGCCAGCAGCGTAGAGGACAGAACCTACAATGAGCAGTTCTTC.

CDR3 DNA: TGTGCCAGCAGCCCGGGGGGGACAGATACGCAGTATTTT. Translating it yields CASSPGGTDTQYF. V is TRBV11-2 and J is TRBJ2-3, with 8 positions matching TRBD2. CDR1 is SGHAT, CDR2 FQNNGV, per germline. The length of the CDR3 is 13 residues. J gave up 3 bases and V 5 bases, and 1 base lay outside the gene matches.

V gene TRBV27 combines with J gene TRBJ2-3, with TRBD2 matching over 15 bases. CDR3 length equals 20 residues. CDR1 and CDR2 from the germline V gene are MNHEY and SMNVEV (reference sequence). The V gene end was trimmed by 6 bases and the J gene end by 1 base; junction bases not matched to a gene: 14. Here the CDR3 DNA reads TGTGCCAGCAGGAGTCTTGGGACTAGCGGGGGGCATTGGGGCACAGATACGCAGTATTTT. Translating it yields CASRSLGTSGGHWGTDTQYF.

This clone was detected only once. This chain connects TRBV4-1 to TRBJ2-1; 9 bases align to TRBD2. CDR1 is MGHRA and CDR2 is YSYEKL in the germline V gene. Germline trimming cut 4 bases from V and 8 bases from J; bases unmatched to any gene: 6. This CDR3 comprises 14 residues. The CDR3 DNA is TGCGCCAGCAGCCCAGGCGGGGGGGCCGATGAGCAGTTCTTC. Amino acid sequence: CASSPGGGADEQFF.

The V and J genes are TRBV9 and TRBJ2-5, with 7 bases matching TRBD2. The ends lost 4 bases at V and 1 base at J; junction bases unmatched: 10. The CDR3 covers 16 residues. The germline V gene encodes CDR1 SGDLS and CDR2 YYNGEE. The CDR3: CASSPSPQRGQETQYF. The CDR3 DNA follows: TGTGCCAGCAGCCCTAGTCCCCAGCGGGGCCAAGAGACCCAGTACTTC.

V and J are TRBV11-2 and TRBJ2-5; no clear D. The CDR3 has 13 residues. CDR1 is SGHAT and CDR2 is FQNNGV in the germline V gene. Trimming shortened V by 5 bases and J by 3 bases, and 10 bases separated the two germline ends. The CDR3: CASSPEYEETQYF. CDR3 DNA sequence: TGTGCCAGCAGCCCGGAGTACGAAGAGACCCAGTACTTC.

CDR3: CAWRTGERDTGELFF. The CDR3 DNA sequence: TGTGCCTGGAGAACAGGGGAGCGTGACACCGGGGAGCTGTTTTTT. This sequence joins TRBV30 and TRBJ2-2; TRBD1 matches at 7 bases. The CDR3 sequence is 15 residues long. The ends lost 3 bases at V and 3 bases at J; junction bases unmatched: 7. Germline loops: CDR1 GTSNPN, CDR2 SVGIG (reference sequence).

The genes are TRBV7-6 and TRBJ1-4; D not certain. This CDR3 is 14 amino acids long. The V gene lost 4 bases and the J gene lost 0 bases, with 6 bases spanning the gap. The germline gives CDR1 SGHVS, CDR2 FNYEAQ. The CDR3 sequence is CASSSSATNEKLFF. As DNA, the CDR3 is TGTGCCAGCAGCTCCAGCGCAACTAATGAAAAACTGTTTTTT.

The CDR3: CASSLSGRDTQYF. The DNA of the CDR3 is TGTGCCAGCAGCTTGAGCGGGAGAGATACGCAGTATTTT. The chain employs TRBV5-4 and TRBJ2-3, with 8 bases fitting TRBD2. Germline loops: CDR1 SGHNT, CDR2 YYREEE (reference sequence). There are 13 residues in the CDR3. The junction had 0 bases not matched to a gene; V was cut back by 1 base and J by 5 bases.

The chain couples TRBV30 to TRBJ2-1; possibly TRBD1 for D (6 bases). The CDR3 extends over 15 amino acids. Deletions cut 1 base from V and 4 bases from J, with 14 bases between. Germline V CDR1 and CDR2: GTSNPN, SVGIG (reference sequence). Here the CDR3 DNA reads TGTGCCTGGAGTGGACAGGCAAGACCATACAATGAGCAGTTCTTC. Amino acid sequence: CAWSGQARPYNEQFF.

This chain joins TRBV5-4 and TRBJ1-5, with D unresolved. V was pared by 2 bases and J by 0 bases, with 6 bases between. The V gene's germline CDR1 is SGHNT and CDR2 YYREEE (reference sequence). The CDR3 extends over 14 amino acids. CDR3 protein: CASSFRGSNQPQHF. The CDR3 DNA sequence: TGTGCCAGCAGCTTCCGGGGTAGCAATCAGCCCCAGCATTTT.

The V gene is TRBV7-8, the J gene TRBJ2-7, with 8 bases aligning to TRBD2. Germline trimming cut 2 bases from V and 4 bases from J; bases unmatched to any gene: 10. CDR1 and CDR2 (germline): SGHVS, FQNEAQ. This CDR3 has 16 amino acids. The CDR3 DNA is TGTGCCAGCAGCTTAAATTGGATAGCGGGGAGGTACGAGCAGTACTTC. It codes for CASSLNWIAGRYEQYF. Together with reference TRBV7-8 and TRBJ2-7, the CDR3 gives the full variable domain: GAGVSQSPRYKVAKRGQDVALRCDPISGHVSLFWYQQALGQGPEFLTYFQNEAQLDKSGLPSDRFFAERPEGSVSTLKIQRTQQEDSAVYLCASSLNWIAGRYEQYFGPGTRLTVT.

The chain uses TRBV19 and TRBJ2-1; the D gene is possibly TRBD1 (6 bases). Germline V gene lookup returns CDR1 LNHDA and CDR2 SQIVND (reference sequence). CDR3 size: 13 residues. Trimming pared 5 bases from V and 4 bases from J, leaving 9 bases between. The CDR3 coding sequence is TGTGCCAGTAGTTTGGGGACATACAATGAGCAGTTCTTC. Residues: CASSLGTYNEQFF.

The chain employs TRBV5-1 and TRBJ2-7; no reliable D call. The CDR3 runs 13 residues. Trimming shortened V by 0 bases and J by 1 base, and 5 bases separated the two germline ends. Looked up from germline, CDR1 is SGHRS and CDR2 is YFSETQ. The CDR3 bases are TGCGCCAGCAGCTTGGTGCAGTCCTACGAGCAGTACTTC. Translation gives CASSLVQSYEQYF. Full variable domain (remainder filled in from reference TRBV5-1 and TRBJ2-7): KAGVTQTPRYLIKTRGQQVTLSCSPISGHRSVSWYQQTPGQGLQFLFEYFSETQRNKGNFPGRFSGRQFSNSRSEMNVSTLELGDSALYLCASSLVQSYEQYFGPGTRLTVT.

The chain recombines TRBV15 with TRBJ2-3; 10 bases are a match to TRBD2. CDR1 is LNHNV, CDR2 YYDKDF, per germline (reference sequence). V lost 4 bases to trimming and J lost 4 bases; unmatched junction nucleotides: 5. CDR3 length: 15 amino acids. CDR3: CATSTALAGADTQYF. CDR3 coding DNA: TGTGCCACCAGCACCGCGCTAGCGGGGGCAGATACGCAGTATTTT.

The chain combines TRBV2 with TRBJ2-3; D gene ambiguous. Deletions cut 7 bases from V and 3 bases from J, with 8 bases between. Germline lookup yields CDR1 SNHLY and CDR2 FYNNEI. The CDR3 runs 12 residues. The CDR3 sequence is CASTSLTDTQYF. For the CDR3, the DNA is TGTGCCAGCACCTCTTTAACAGATACGCAGTATTTT.

This chain links TRBV30 with TRBJ1-5, with D unresolved. This CDR3 region has 14 residues. Germline CDR1 GTSNPN, CDR2 SVGIG (reference sequence). The V end lost 1 base, the J end lost 0 bases, and 7 bases lay between the germline ends. In nucleotides, the CDR3 is TGTGCCTGGAGTGAATTAAATAGCAATCAGCCCCAGCATTTT. Translation gives CAWSELNSNQPQHF.

The V and J genes are TRBV5-1 and TRBJ1-1; D is possibly TRBD1 (5 bases). Germline V lookup: CDR1 SGHRS, CDR2 YFSETQ. V lost 0 bases to trimming and J lost 0 bases, with 18 bases between them. The CDR3 spans 18 residues. As DNA, the CDR3 is TGCGCCAGCAGCTTGGCCGGGGGGAAGGATTCCATGAACACTGAAGCTTTCTTT. It codes for CASSLAGGKDSMNTEAFF.

V is TRBV5-1 and J is TRBJ1-6; D possibly corresponds to TRBD1 (5 bases). The CDR3 loop spans 16 amino acids. The ends were cut back, 1 base at V and 1 base at J, with 9 bases in the middle. Germline V CDR1 and CDR2: SGHRS, YFSETQ. The CDR3 DNA follows: TGCGCCAGCAGCTTGCAGGGACTTTCCTATAATTCACCCCTCCACTTT. The encoded protein is CASSLQGLSYNSPLHF.

The gene calls are TRBV18 and TRBJ2-2; 8 bases match TRBD1. J lost 7 bases, V lost 0 bases, and 7 bases had no gene match. Germline V gene sequence: CDR1 KGHSH, CDR2 LQKENI. The CDR3 has 16 amino acids. CDR3 nucleotide sequence: TGTGCCAGCTCACCACCGATCCAGGGGGCAAGCGGGGAGCTGTTTTTT. Protein: CASSPPIQGASGELFF.

DNA of the CDR3: TGCAGCGTACAGGGGGGTTTGAACACTGAAGCTTTCTTT. Translated: CSVQGGLNTEAFF. The chain recombines TRBV29-1 with TRBJ1-1; 8 nucleotides align to TRBD1. The CDR3 extends over 13 amino acids. Germline-derived CDR1 and CDR2 are SQVTM and ANQGSEA. The junction had 3 bases not matched to a gene; V was cut back by 6 bases and J by 0 bases. Filled out from reference TRBV29-1 and TRBJ1-1, the complete variable domain reads SAVISQKPSRDICQRGTSLTIQCQVDSQVTMMFWYRQQPGQSLTLIATANQGSEATYESGFVIDKFPISRPNLTFSTLTVSNMSPEDSSIYLCSVQGGLNTEAFFGQGTRLTVV.

The chain joins TRBV4-1 to TRBJ2-5, with 7 bases fitting TRBD1. CDR3 length: 16 residues. J gave up 4 bases and V 4 bases, and 12 bases lay outside the gene matches. Germline CDR1 is MGHRA and CDR2 is YSYEKL. The CDR3 region is CASSLGSGAGGETQYF. The DNA for the CDR3 is TGCGCCAGCAGCCTCGGAAGTGGGGCAGGGGGAGAGACCCAGTACTTC.